The 3 T cell receptor beta chains below come from one sample, sequenced in a study of cytomegalovirus exposure and HLA in healthy donors. 13 Jbeta primers and 60 Vbeta primers were used for the PCR. Using immunoSEQ multiplex PCR, the repertoire was profiled, and TCRdb retains in-frame clones only, with some absent. Seen in this sample are about 54,000 clones; the ten most common clones hold approximately 6.8%. The specimen was PBMCs. All receptors derive from a woman between 35 and 50 years old in good health and CMV-seronegative.

The chain uses TRBV27 and TRBJ2-5; D is perhaps TRBD1 (7 bases). V shed 8 bases and J shed 4 bases, with 17 bases lying between them. Germline CDR1 is MNHEY and CDR2 is SMNVEV (reference sequence). This CDR3 region has 14 residues. CDR3 in amino acids: CASGTRGAPETQYF. The CDR3, as DNA: TGTGCCAGCGGGACCAGGGGGGCCCCAGAGACCCAGTACTTC.

The V gene is TRBV7-8, the J gene TRBJ1-6; 9 nucleotides line up with TRBD1. V trimming: 1 base; J trimming: 6 bases; junction bases outside the gene matches: 7. The CDR3 covers 17 residues. Germline V lookup: CDR1 SGHVS, CDR2 FQNEAQ. For the CDR3, the DNA is TGTGCCAGCAGCTTAGACAGGGGGCGCGTGGGTAATTCACCCCTCCACTTT. Translating gives CASSLDRGRVGNSPLHF.

The V call is TRBV19, the J call TRBJ1-1; D unclear. The CDR3 spans 14 residues. The V gene lost 3 bases and the J gene lost 7 bases, with 15 bases spanning the gap. Germline assignment: CDR1 LNHDA and CDR2 SQIVND (reference sequence). As DNA, the CDR3 is TGTGCCAGTAGTATGTCCGGGATGTATAATGAAGCTTTCTTT. Amino acids: CASSMSGMYNEAFF.